This T cell receptor beta chain was obtained from a study of blood T cell repertoires in COVID-19 (dated by TCRdb to between 2020 and 2021). Regarding the complete study: Samples from collaborators originated in the United States, Italy and Spain and spanned both the acute and convalescent phases of COVID-19. The prospective study material was composed of cDNA or gDNA derived from T cells, B-cell-depleted T cells, or PBMCs. The repertoires were released in a freely available public database intended as a resource for research on the immune response to SARS-CoV-2. HLA class I and class II types, where available, came from metadata supplied by the sample provider rather than from assay-based typing. A de-identified subject ID, COVID-19 status, age in years and sex were almost always included in the sample metadata. Subjects who had been exposed to COVID-19, were actively infected with it, or had recovered from it provided the deeply sampled blood TCRbeta repertoires that made up the dataset. The samples were drawn from two sources: the first 160 participants of the ongoing ImmuneRACE study, and 1,254 subjects contributed by 6 global collaborators.

The study at large found these results: Clinical and demographic metadata were provided uncurated, with the amount varying by source and participant.

This clone was counted once. The antigen it recognizes is unknown. No much larger clone is present one base from it, and per-base qualities are unavailable. The germline V gene provides CDR1 SGHTS and CDR2 YDEGEE. V and J lose 5 bases and 0 bases, and a span of 12 bases separates them. The CDR3 numbers 15 residues from cysteine through phenylalanine. Only the CDR3 DNA stays, 45 bases, in frame from base 1. At one collaborating source in Seattle, patients were enrolled during active infection and were followed longitudinally through the course of disease. Collaborating institutions collected whole blood in K2EDTA tubes following their own protocols. For TCRbeta analysis, collaborator samples were shipped as frozen whole blood, as isolated PBMCs, or as DNA extracted from either sample type. TCRbeta CDR3 regions were amplified from genomic DNA using the immunoSEQ Assay, a bias-controlled multiplex PCR. Regarding the original processing steps: The number of nucleated cells in each sample was estimated from the amplification of reference gene primers within the assay. To quantify the absolute abundance of each unique TCRbeta CDR3 rearrangement, sequence reads were collapsed and filtered. For each sample, productive Simpson clonality was calculated as the square root of Simpson's diversity index over productive rearrangements. This immuneACCESS table, as held by TCRdb, lists in-frame sequences with V and J called but not all clones. Of the missing ones, under half trace to an unresolved V gene in checked studies; the others have no known cause. D and trimming were read from the DNA, whereas the V and J calls and clone size are those reported in that table. A total of about 87,000 clones appear in this sample, approximately 86% of them only once. The ten largest make up roughly 3.2% of the sample.

This sequence was found in an elderly woman with COVID-19, enrolled during active disease. The sample consisted of peripheral blood. The V gene is TRBV5-8 and the J gene is TRBJ2-1; a tentative D match to TRBD1 spans 6 bases. The CDR3 is CASSQGLNSYNEQFF. In nucleotide form, the sequence is TGTGCCAGCAGTCAGGGGCTGAACTCCTACAATGAGCAGTTCTTC.